One and the same sample provided the 4 T cell receptor beta chains below, sequenced in a study of T cell responses to AZD1222 COVID-19 vaccine. TCRdb's copy holds only in-frame clones and misses some; the assay was immunoSEQ multiplex PCR. The data show 140,000 to 150,000 clones, roughly nine tenths seen once. Sequencing used peripheral blood, obtained 28 days after the second AZD1222 dose. These receptor sequences come from an adult who received the AZD1222 COVID-19 vaccine.

V usage is TRBV6-1 and J usage is TRBJ2-1, with no clear D. Germline V CDR1 and CDR2: MNHNS, SASEGT. Between the trimmed V and J ends, which lost 3 bases and 0 bases, there was a span of 12 bases. The CDR3 has 16 amino acids. The CDR3 nucleotides read TGTGCCAGCAGTGAGGTGGGCAGGAGCTCCTACAATGAGCAGTTCTTC. Translated: CASSEVGRSSYNEQFF.

The chain combines TRBV6-5 with TRBJ2-7; a possible D gene is TRBD2 (5 bases). Between the trimmed V and J ends, which lost 6 bases and 6 bases, there was a span of 12 bases. CDR3 length: 12 amino acids. Germline lookup yields CDR1 MNHEY and CDR2 SVGAGI. CDR3 sequence (DNA): TGTGCCAGCAGGTCTAGCTTCGGCGAGCAGTACTTC. Translated, it gives CASRSSFGEQYF.

The chain uses TRBV7-9 and TRBJ1-3, with a weak D call TRBD1 (5 bases). There are 19 residues in the CDR3. V dropped 0 bases and J dropped 0 bases, with 18 bases sitting between them. The germline V gene encodes CDR1 SEHNR and CDR2 FQNEAQ (reference sequence). Here the CDR3 reads CASSLATLGRAFSGNTIYF. The DNA for the CDR3 is TGTGCCAGCAGCTTAGCGACGCTCGGCAGGGCATTCTCTGGAAACACCATATATTTT. The whole variable domain, remainder taken from reference TRBV7-9 and TRBJ1-3, is DTGVSQNPRHKITKRGQNVTFRCDPISEHNRLYWYRQTLGQGPEFLTYFQNEAQLEKSRLLSDRFSAERPKGSFSTLEIQRTEQGDSAMYLCASSLATLGRAFSGNTIYFGEGSWLTVV.

V and J are TRBV5-1 and TRBJ1-1; TRBD1 matches 7 bases. V lost 1 base, J lost 7 bases, and 7 bases stayed unmatched. The CDR3 sequence is 14 residues long. The germline V gene has CDR1 SGHRS and CDR2 YFSETQ. CDR3 coding DNA: TGCGCCAGCAGCTTGTTAGGGGGCGAGGGTGAAGCTTTCTTT. Its translation: CASSLLGGEGEAFF.